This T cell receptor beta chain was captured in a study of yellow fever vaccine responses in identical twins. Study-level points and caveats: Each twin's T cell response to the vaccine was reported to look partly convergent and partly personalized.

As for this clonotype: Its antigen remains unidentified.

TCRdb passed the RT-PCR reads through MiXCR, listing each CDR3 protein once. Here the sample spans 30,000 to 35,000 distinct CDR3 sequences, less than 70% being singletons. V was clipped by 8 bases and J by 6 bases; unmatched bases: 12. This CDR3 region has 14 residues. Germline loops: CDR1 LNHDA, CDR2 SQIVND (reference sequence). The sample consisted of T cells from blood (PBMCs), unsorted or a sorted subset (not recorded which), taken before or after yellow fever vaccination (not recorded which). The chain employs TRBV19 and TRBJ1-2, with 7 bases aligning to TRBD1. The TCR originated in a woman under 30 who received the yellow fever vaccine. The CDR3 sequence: CASGRRGRDDGYTF. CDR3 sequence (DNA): TGTGCCAGTGGCAGAAGGGGGCGTGATGATGGCTACACCTTC.